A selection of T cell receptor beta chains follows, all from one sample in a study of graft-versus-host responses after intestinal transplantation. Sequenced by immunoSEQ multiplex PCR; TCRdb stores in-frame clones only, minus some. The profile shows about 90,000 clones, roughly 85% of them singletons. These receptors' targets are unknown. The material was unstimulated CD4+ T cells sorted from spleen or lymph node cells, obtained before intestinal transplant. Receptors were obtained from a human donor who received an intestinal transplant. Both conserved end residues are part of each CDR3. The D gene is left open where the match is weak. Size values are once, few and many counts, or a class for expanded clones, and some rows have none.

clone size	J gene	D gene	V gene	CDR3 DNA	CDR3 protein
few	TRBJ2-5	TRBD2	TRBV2	TGTGCCAGCAGTGAAAGGGCGGGAGGAGAGACCCAGTACTTC	CASSERAGGETQYF
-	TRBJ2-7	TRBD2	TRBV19	TGTGCCAGTAGTATAAGCCTAGCGGGAGCCCACGAGCAGTACTTC	CASSISLAGAHEQYF
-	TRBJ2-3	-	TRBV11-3	TGTGCCAGCAGCCCATCCGGGGGTAAAACCGATACGCAGTATTTT	CASSPSGGKTDTQYF
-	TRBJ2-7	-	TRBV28	TGTGCCAGCAGTTTAATCGTTCCGGGAAAAAACTACGAGCAGTACTTC	CASSLIVPGKNYEQYF
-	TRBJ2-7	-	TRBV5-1	TGCGCCAGCAGCTTCGGAGGATTCTACGAGCAGTACTTC	CASSFGGFYEQYF
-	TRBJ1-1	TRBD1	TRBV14	TGTGCCAGCAGCCAAGCCGGGACAGGGGTGGAGACTGAAGCTTTCTTT	CASSQAGTGVETEAFF
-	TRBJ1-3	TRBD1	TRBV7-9	TGTGCCAGCAGCCCGGGGACAGCTACTGGAAACACCATATATTTT	CASSPGTATGNTIYF
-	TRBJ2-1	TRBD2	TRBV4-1	TGCGCCAGCAGCCAATCCCGGCTAGCGGGCTACAATGAGCAGTTCTTC	CASSQSRLAGYNEQFF
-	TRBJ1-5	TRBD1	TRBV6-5	TGTGCCAGCAGAAGGGGACAGGCCTTATGGCCCCAGCATTTT	CASRRGQALWPQHF
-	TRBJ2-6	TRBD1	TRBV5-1	TGCGCCAGCAGCTTCGAGGGGGCGGCTGGGGCCAACGTCCTGACTTTC	CASSFEGAAGANVLTF
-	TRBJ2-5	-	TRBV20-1	TGCAGTGCCAGCCAAGAGACCCAGTACTTC	CSASQETQYF
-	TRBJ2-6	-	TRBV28	TGTGCCAGCAGTAGTCCTAGTATGCGGTCGGGGGGGGCCAACGTCCTGACTTTC	CASSSPSMRSGGANVLTF
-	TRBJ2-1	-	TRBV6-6	TGTGCCAGCAGTTACCCCGGGGCCTACAATGAGCAGTTCTTC	CASSYPGAYNEQFF
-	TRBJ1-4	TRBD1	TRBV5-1	TGCGCCAGCAGCGGCACCGTCCAGGGGGCGGATGAAAAACTGTTTTTT	CASSGTVQGADEKLFF
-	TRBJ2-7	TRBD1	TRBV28	TGTGCCAGCAGTACGGGACAGACCTACGAGCAGTACTTC	CASSTGQTYEQYF
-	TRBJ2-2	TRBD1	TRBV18	TGTGCCAGCTCACCGACTTCCCAGGGGACAGGGAGGACCGGGGAGCTGTTTTTT	CASSPTSQGTGRTGELFF